This T cell receptor (beta chain) was obtained from a study of T cell responses to AZD1222 COVID-19 vaccine. Germline V gene sequence: CDR1 LGHDT, CDR2 YNNKEL (reference sequence). The CDR3 consists of 19 residues. V lost 0 bases to trimming and J lost 0 bases, with 15 bases between them. Clones were read by immunoSEQ multiplex PCR, and TCRdb kept only the in-frame ones, dropping some. The sample yields approximately 150,000 clones, around 90% seen once. This sequence was found in an adult who received the AZD1222 COVID-19 vaccine. Material: peripheral blood, obtained 28 days after the second AZD1222 dose. The chain is built from TRBV3-1 (or the pseudogene TRBV3-2) and TRBJ1-6; D is ambiguous. As DNA, the CDR3 is TGTGCCAGCAGCCAAGACCTCATCCTCTCGAGCTCCTATAATTCACCCCTCCACTTT. The encoded protein is CASSQDLILSSSYNSPLHF.